This T cell receptor beta chain was found in a study of blood T cell repertoires in COVID-19 (dated by TCRdb to between 2020 and 2021). Looking at the study overall: Samples from collaborators originated in the United States, Italy and Spain and spanned both the acute and convalescent phases of COVID-19. A freely available public database, intended as a resource for researchers studying the immune response to SARS-CoV-2, is where the repertoires were released. The samples were drawn from two sources: the first 160 participants of the ongoing ImmuneRACE study, and approximately 1,300 subjects contributed by 6 global collaborators. Deeply sampled blood TCRbeta repertoires from subjects exposed to, actively infected with, or recovered from COVID-19 were included in the dataset. Where available, HLA class I and class II types were obtained from metadata supplied by the sample provider rather than from assay-based typing. The material from the prospective study consisted of cDNA or gDNA derived from T cells, B-cell-depleted T cells, or PBMCs. A de-identified subject ID, COVID-19 status, age in years and sex were almost always included in the sample metadata.

What the work shows at the level of the full study, not this receptor alone: The quantity of clinical and demographic metadata differed by source and by participant and was supplied without curation.

For CDR1 and CDR2, the germline V gene (reference sequence) lists LGHDT and YNNKEL. V gives up 2 bases and J gives up 4 bases, and the segment between their germline ends measures 8 bases. Counted from cysteine to phenylalanine, this CDR3 has 13 amino acids. Only the CDR3 region is kept as DNA, spanning 39 bases read in frame from base 1. TCRbeta CDR3 regions were amplified from genomic DNA using the immunoSEQ Assay, a bias-controlled multiplex PCR. The study's processing was this. Nucleated cell counts per sample were estimated from amplification of reference gene primers within the assay. To quantify the absolute abundance of each unique TCRbeta CDR3 rearrangement, sequence reads were collapsed and filtered. For each sample, productive Simpson clonality was calculated as the square root of Simpson's diversity index across productive rearrangements. TCRdb obtained this table from immuneACCESS and retained in-frame rearrangements with V and J assigned. These tables miss some clones; where compared with another copy, unresolved V genes account for less than half of the shortfall, and the remainder is unexplained. The V and J calls and clone size were taken over from that table, and D and trimming were inferred from the DNA. The sample has about 190,000 clones on record, about 81% of them singletons. The top ten clones comprise 3.2% of the sample.

This clone was found many times. Its antigen is not yet known. No per-base quality is available; no much larger clone lies one base away. Participants in the prospective study were enrolled through a virtual design, were aged about 18 to 100 years, and lived in approximately 24 United States geographic areas. In the prospective study, participants were assigned to cohorts based on the clinical history participants reported in a screening survey and a study questionnaire. ImmuneRACE Cohort 3 recovered participants were defined by two consecutive negative NP/OP PCR tests, healthcare professional clearance, or symptom resolution. In the prospective study, mobile phlebotomists collected whole blood, serum and a nasopharyngeal or oropharyngeal swab from each participant. Over a roughly 2-month period, participants in the prospective study had the option of providing additional blood draws and questionnaires. Before DNA extraction, prospective study blood samples were shipped either frozen or at room temperature.

The clonotype comes from a woman younger than 45 who had recovered from COVID-19. Recombination joined TRBV3-1 (or the pseudogene TRBV3-2) with TRBJ1-2; tentative D gene TRBD1, with 6 bases matching. The sequenced material came from PBMCs or T cells enriched from blood (not recorded which). CDR3 sequence: CASSQRTAYGYTF. Here is the DNA: TGTGCCAGCAGCCAACGGACAGCCTATGGCTACACCTTC.